This T cell receptor beta chain stems from a study of Graves' ophthalmopathy and Graves' hyperthyroidism. At the level of the study: Untreated patients at initial diagnosis provided peripheral blood.

The authors amplified TCR beta CDR3 regions, and they did so from RNA transcripts for repertoire sequencing. First-round RT-PCR relied on HTBI primers, and a second-round multiplex PCR came next. TCRdb re-called the multiplex PCR reads with MiXCR, one entry per CDR3 protein. The table has approximately 480,000 distinct CDR3 sequences, roughly an eighth seen once; the top ten hold 9.5% to 10%. Clinical symptoms, serum thyroxine, TRAb, thyroid ultrasound and orbital computed tomography determined diagnosis. There are 15 residues in the CDR3. J was trimmed by 5 bases and V by 4 bases; bases with no gene match: 10. CDR1 is SGHDT, CDR2 YYEEEE, per germline. This clonotype was found many times.

V gene TRBV5-6 combines with J gene TRBJ1-2, with TRBD1 identical over 8 bases. This receptor was taken from a woman younger than 45 with Graves' ophthalmopathy. Source material: blood. CDR3 in DNA: TGTGCCAGCAGCCTTAGACCAGACAGGGGATATGGCTACACCTTC. This encodes CASSLRPDRGYGYTF.